The 24 T cell receptor beta chains listed next were all sequenced from one sample in a study of regulatory T cells in long-lasting Graves disease. The time point was: persistent/refractory GD, antithyroid drugs over 5 years with positive TRAb. RNA from PBMCs was the source of the TCR library. Libraries of TCR beta came from iRepertoire HTBI primers plus Arm-PCR of CDR3 regions. MiXCR, run by TCRdb on the multiplex PCR reads, gives a single entry per CDR3 protein. The table includes about 400,000 distinct CDR3 sequences, around 21% detected once. The material was peripheral blood mononuclear cells (PBMCs), obtained when the disease was refractory, from a patient treated with antithyroid drugs. These receptors came from a female donor with Graves disease.

The sample holds a few counts of this clonotype. The chain joins TRBV7-9 to TRBJ2-3, with 9 bases aligning to TRBD2. The ends lost 5 bases at V and 5 bases at J; junction bases unmatched: 8. Germline V gene data show CDR1 as SEHNR and CDR2 as FQNEAQ (reference sequence). The CDR3 is 15 amino acids. CDR3 DNA sequence: TGTGCCAGCAGCCCCCAGAGCGGGAGGCAAGATACGCAGTATTTT. Its protein product is CASSPQSGRQDTQYF. Using reference TRBV7-9 and TRBJ2-3 for the parts outside the CDR3, the full variable domain is DTGVSQNPRHKITKRGQNVTFRCDPISEHNRLYWYRQTLGQGPEFLTYFQNEAQLEKSRLLSDRFSAERPKGSFSTLEIQRTEQGDSAMYLCASSPQSGRQDTQYFGPGTRLTVL.

This clonotype was recorded many times. The DNA for the CDR3 is TGTGCCTGGAGCCAGGGACTAGCGGGAGTTCTTACCGGGGAGCTGTTTTTT. Translation gives CAWSQGLAGVLTGELFF. The chain joins TRBV30 to TRBJ2-2; 14 positions match TRBD2. With V trimmed by 3 bases and J by 5 bases, 8 bases remained unmatched. CDR1 GTSNPN and CDR2 SVGIG come from the germline V gene (reference sequence). This CDR3 comprises 17 residues.

Only a few counts were recorded for this clonotype. The chain recombines TRBV20-1 with TRBJ2-3; D is uncertain. CDR3 length: 14 amino acids. Germline lookup yields CDR1 DFQATT and CDR2 SNEGSKA (reference sequence). Trimming took off 0 bases at V and 2 bases at J, with 9 bases between the two ends. CDR3 protein: CSARDLQNTDTQYF. The CDR3, as DNA: TGCAGTGCTAGAGATTTACAGAACACAGATACGCAGTATTTT.

The chain links TRBV6-2 or TRBV6-3 to TRBJ2-7; TRBD1 aligns across 7 bases. With V trimmed by 0 bases and J by 0 bases, 5 bases remained unmatched. Germline V CDR1 and CDR2: MNHEY, SVGEGT. The CDR3 loop spans 16 amino acids. This CDR3 is CASSYSGGGPSYEQYF. CDR3 in DNA: TGTGCCAGCAGTTACTCAGGGGGCGGGCCCTCCTACGAGCAGTACTTC.

This clonotype was seen many times. The chain has TRBV7-2 and TRBJ2-7; perhaps TRBD2 as D (5 bases). The CDR3 runs 14 residues. Germline loops: CDR1 SGHTA, CDR2 FQGNSA. V was shortened by 1 base and J by 2 bases, with 9 bases between the two germline ends. The CDR3 sequence is CASSLVSGTYEQYF. CDR3 sequence (DNA): TGTGCCAGCAGCTTAGTTTCGGGAACCTACGAGCAGTACTTC.

This clonotype was counted between two and nine times. J is TRBJ1-5 and V is TRBV27; perhaps TRBD1 as D (5 bases). The V end lost 6 bases, the J end lost 1 base, and 13 bases lay between the germline ends. Germline assignment: CDR1 MNHEY and CDR2 SMNVEV (reference sequence). The CDR3 has 15 amino acids. For the CDR3, the DNA is TGTGCCAGCAGGGACATCCGATGGAGCAATCAGCCCCAGCATTTT. Translation: CASRDIRWSNQPQHF.

This clonotype was seen a single time. The J gene is TRBJ2-5, the V gene TRBV9; D is unresolved. The ends were cut back, 2 bases at V and 2 bases at J, with 10 bases in the middle. Germline-derived CDR1 and CDR2 are SGDLS and YYNGEE. The CDR3 sequence is 14 residues long. The CDR3 DNA reads as TGTGCCAGCAGCGTTAGCACTGAACAAGAGACCCAGTACTTC. Translation gives CASSVSTEQETQYF.

This rearrangement joins TRBV5-6 to TRBJ1-5; D not resolved. Per germline, CDR1 SGHDT and CDR2 YYEEEE. V was pared by 4 bases and J by 2 bases, with 13 bases between. The CDR3 has 15 amino acids. In nucleotides, the CDR3 is TGTGCCAGCAGCCCCCGGGGTGTTGGCAATCAGCCCCAGCATTTT. Residues: CASSPRGVGNQPQHF.

This rearrangement joins TRBV12-3 or TRBV12-4 to TRBJ2-5; D ambiguous. The CDR3 extends over 13 amino acids. The V and J ends lost 3 bases and 4 bases respectively, with 9 bases between them. The CDR3 nucleotides are TGTGCCAGCAGTTTCCTAGGGTCAGAGACCCAGTACTTC. Translated, it gives CASSFLGSETQYF.

The chain combines TRBV20-1 with TRBJ2-5; D is possibly TRBD1 (7 bases). The CDR3 spans 15 residues. Trimming cost V 0 bases and J 2 bases, with 13 bases left between them. In germline, CDR1 is DFQATT, CDR2 SNEGSKA (reference sequence). The CDR3 protein is CSAREGGTAQETQYF. For the CDR3, the DNA is TGCAGTGCTAGAGAGGGCGGGACAGCTCAAGAGACCCAGTACTTC.

This clonotype turned up a few times. J is TRBJ2-2 and V is TRBV6-5; no firm D call. Germline-derived CDR1 and CDR2 are MNHEY and SVGAGI. The V and J ends lost 2 bases and 9 bases respectively, with 10 bases between them. The CDR3 spans 13 residues. The DNA for the CDR3 is TGTGCCAGCAGTTACACTTCCCCCAGGGAGCTGTTTTTT. Amino acids: CASSYTSPRELFF.

The chain uses TRBV6-1 and TRBJ1-5; the D is unclear. The V gene's germline CDR1 is MNHNS and CDR2 SASEGT. The CDR3 extends over 12 amino acids. Between the trimmed V and J ends, which lost 10 bases and 5 bases, there was a span of 12 bases. The CDR3 is CAIQVSHQPQHF. CDR3 nucleotides: TGTGCCATCCAGGTTTCCCATCAGCCCCAGCATTTT.

This clonotype was recorded a few times. This sequence joins TRBV19 and TRBJ1-2; D remains ambiguous. Trimming removed 5 bases from V and 8 bases from J, with 9 bases in between. The CDR3 covers 11 residues. The germline gives CDR1 LNHDA, CDR2 SQIVND (reference sequence). In DNA, the CDR3 is TGTGCCAGTAGTTCCGGACCAGGCTACACCTTC. Translating it yields CASSSGPGYTF.

This clonotype was observed a few times. V is TRBV3-1 and J is TRBJ2-7; D not resolved. The CDR3 consists of 15 residues. V was pared by 1 base and J by 1 base, with 11 bases between. Germline V gene sequence: CDR1 LGHDT, CDR2 YNNKEL (reference sequence). In DNA, the CDR3 is TGTGCCAGCAGCCAAGTAGGCAGTGGATCCTACGAGCAGTACTTC. Translated: CASSQVGSGSYEQYF.

The sample holds a few counts of this clonotype. The rearrangement joins TRBV5-4 to TRBJ2-2; the match to TRBD2 covers 7 bases. V lost 9 bases to trimming and J lost 5 bases; unmatched junction nucleotides: 13. The CDR3 loop spans 15 amino acids. CDR1 is SGHNT and CDR2 is YYREEE in the germline V gene (reference sequence). CDR3 DNA: TGTGCCACCCATAGTGGGGGGGAGCGAACCGGGGAGCTGTTTTTT. Translation gives CATHSGGERTGELFF.

This clonotype was seen a single time. A much bigger clone sits one base away, suggesting this may be a read error. The CDR3 region has the DNA TGCAGTGCTAGAGAATACACCGGGGAGCTGTTTTTT. This codes for CSAREYTGELFF. This chain links TRBV20-1 with TRBJ2-2; D gene ambiguous. Trimming left V 0 bases short and J 3 bases short, with 2 bases between. The CDR3 runs 12 residues. Germline-derived CDR1 and CDR2 are DFQATT and SNEGSKA (reference sequence).

This clonotype was seen repeatedly, ten times or more. This chain uses TRBV20-1 with TRBJ1-6, with 7 nucleotides matching TRBD1. V gave up 7 bases and J gave up 7 bases; unmatched junction bases: 4. CDR1 DFQATT and CDR2 SNEGSKA come from the germline V gene (reference sequence). This CDR3 comprises 12 residues. In DNA, the CDR3 is TGCAGTGTGGGACAGACAAATTCACCCCTCCACTTT. Translating it yields CSVGQTNSPLHF.

This clonotype was observed many times. The J gene is TRBJ2-1, the V gene TRBV2; unclear D gene. The CDR3 covers 14 residues. Between the trimmed V and J ends, which lost 4 bases and 0 bases, there was a span of 7 bases. Germline values: CDR1 SNHLY, CDR2 FYNNEI. Written as DNA, the CDR3 is TGTGCCAGCAGTGGCGGTATCTCCTACAATGAGCAGTTCTTC. Its protein product is CASSGGISYNEQFF.

This chain uses TRBV5-1 with TRBJ2-7; D may be TRBD2 (6 bases). Germline lookup yields CDR1 SGHRS and CDR2 YFSETQ. The CDR3 spans 12 residues. V dropped 3 bases and J dropped 5 bases, with 9 bases sitting between them. For the CDR3, the DNA is TGCGCCAGCAGCTCCTCTAGCGACGAGCAGTACTTC. Residues: CASSSSSDEQYF.

The rearrangement links TRBV12-3 or TRBV12-4 to TRBJ2-7; TRBD2 aligns across 10 bases. The CDR3 loop spans 17 amino acids. The V segment lost 6 bases and the J segment 6 bases; nucleotides outside the gene matches: 17. The CDR3 nucleotides are TGTGCCAGCAGCCCTAGCGGGAGAGGGACCGCCATTGGCGAGCAGTACTTC. As protein: CASSPSGRGTAIGEQYF.

Concerning this clonotype itself: A much larger clone is a single base away; this may be a read error. This chain connects TRBV11-2 to TRBJ2-7, with TRBD2 identical over 8 bases. CDR3 length: 14 residues. Germline V lookup: CDR1 SGHAT, CDR2 FQNNGV. The V and J ends lost 8 bases and 7 bases, in that order; junction bases with no gene match: 13. In nucleotides, the CDR3 is TGTGCCAGCCGTCTGACTAGCGTGCCCTGGGAGCAGTACTTC. Protein product: CASRLTSVPWEQYF.

This clonotype was seen many times. The rearrangement uses TRBV6-5 and TRBJ2-7, with a possible D match to TRBD1 (5 bases). The CDR3 is 15 residues long. Germline-derived CDR1 and CDR2 are MNHEY and SVGAGI. V was shortened by 2 bases and J by 1 base, with 12 bases between the two germline ends. In nucleotides, the CDR3 is TGTGCCAGCAGTTACGACAGAAGTGGGTCCTACGAGCAGTACTTC. Translating gives CASSYDRSGSYEQYF.

The chain couples TRBV20-1 to TRBJ1-5; 9 nucleotides agree with TRBD1. Per the germline V gene, CDR1 is DFQATT and CDR2 is SNEGSKA (reference sequence). Trimming cost V 2 bases and J 0 bases; bases outside gene matches: 11. This CDR3 is built from 18 residues. The CDR3 region has the DNA TGCAGTGCTAGACCCTCGGACAGGGGACGTTATAGCAATCAGCCCCAGCATTTT. As protein: CSARPSDRGRYSNQPQHF.

The chain recombines TRBV4-2 with TRBJ2-7, with D perhaps matching TRBD1 or TRBD2 (5 bases each). V was pared by 0 bases and J by 0 bases, with 12 bases between. The CDR3 extends over 16 amino acids. Germline lookup yields CDR1 LGHNA and CDR2 YNFKEQ. CDR3 amino acids: CASSQEGRPDSYEQYF. CDR3 DNA sequence: TGTGCCAGCAGCCAAGAGGGACGGCCCGACTCCTACGAGCAGTACTTC.